The 7 T cell receptor beta chains below were found in one sample sequenced in a study of T cells in Graves' hyperthyroidism and ophthalmopathy. RNA transcripts provided the source from which TCR beta CDR3 regions were amplified. Researchers ran a first-round RT-PCR on the TCR CDR3 using the HTBI primer set. TCRdb redid the calling of the multiplex PCR reads with MiXCR, one entry per CDR3 protein. The data hold about 540,000 distinct CDR3 sequences, with under 60% observed a single time. Sequencing used peripheral blood or thyroid tissue (not recorded which). These receptors originate from a woman younger than 35 with Graves' hyperthyroidism.

This clonotype appeared many times. The J gene is TRBJ2-7, the V gene TRBV20-1, with 8 bases fitting TRBD2. This CDR3 has 15 residues. V was clipped by 4 bases and J by 3 bases; unmatched bases: 11. Germline assignment: CDR1 DFQATT and CDR2 SNEGSKA (reference sequence). CDR3 protein: CSATRLALLIYEQYF. The CDR3 DNA is TGCAGTGCTACCAGACTAGCGCTACTTATCTACGAGCAGTACTTC.

This clonotype was seen ten or more times. The chain has TRBV28 and TRBJ2-7; D remains unclear. The CDR3 has 11 amino acids. Germline V gene data show CDR1 as MDHEN and CDR2 as SYDVKM. V shed 11 bases and J shed 6 bases, with 14 bases lying between them. The chain's CDR3 is CALGPPGEQYF. The CDR3 DNA follows: TGTGCCCTTGGACCGCCGGGCGAGCAGTACTTC.

This clonotype was counted at least ten times. This chain connects TRBV29-1 to TRBJ2-2; tentatively, D is TRBD1 (5 bases). The CDR3 loop spans 12 amino acids. V was shortened by 7 bases and J by 1 base, with 7 bases between the two germline ends. The germline CDR1 and CDR2 sequences are SQVTM and ANQGSEA. For the CDR3, the DNA is TGCAGCGGGACAAAGAACACCGGGGAGCTGTTTTTT. Translation gives CSGTKNTGELFF.

This clonotype came up once. Sequence at one end of the junction differs from germline and may be a read error. The chain carries TRBV7-8 and TRBJ2-6; D call uncertain. CDR1 and CDR2 (germline): SGHVS, FQNEAQ. The CDR3 is 15 residues long. DNA of the CDR3: TGTGCCAGCAGCTTTTCTTCCTCTGGGACCAACGTCCTGACTTTC. Translating it yields CASSFSSSGTNVLTF.

This chain connects TRBV29-1 to TRBJ1-2, with 9 bases aligning to TRBD1. The trim removed 4 bases at V and 5 bases at J, leaving 17 bases unmatched. The CDR3 loop spans 17 amino acids. Germline V lookup: CDR1 SQVTM, CDR2 ANQGSEA. The DNA for the CDR3 is TGCAGCGTTGCAGATGGGGACAGGGCCTCCACTCTTTATGGCTACACCTTC. Translating it yields CSVADGDRASTLYGYTF.

At least ten counts were recorded for this clonotype. This chain joins TRBV5-6 and TRBJ2-2; D is possibly TRBD1 or TRBD2 (5 bases each). CDR1 SGHDT and CDR2 YYEEEE come from the germline V gene. V gave up 2 bases and J gave up 0 bases, with 11 bases separating them. This CDR3 has 16 residues. CDR3 sequence: CASSFEGPANTGELFF. CDR3 nucleotides: TGTGCCAGCAGCTTTGAGGGGCCCGCGAACACCGGGGAGCTGTTTTTT.

This clonotype was detected many times. V usage is TRBV7-9 and J usage is TRBJ2-7; 8 bases fit TRBD2. The CDR3 runs to 14 residues. V was pared by 5 bases and J by 3 bases, with 6 bases of the junction left unmatched. Per germline, CDR1 SEHNR and CDR2 FQNEAQ (reference sequence). The CDR3 is CASSQGREDYEQYF. The DNA of the CDR3 is TGTGCCAGCAGCCAGGGGCGGGAGGACTACGAGCAGTACTTC.